The present TCR beta chain was sequenced within a study of response to subunit inactivated influenza vaccine. Findings and caveats of the study: Authors suggested each seasonal flu vaccination may recruit only limited numbers of new T cells.

With respect to this clonotype: Its antigen is not identified.

TCRdb re-analysed the RT-PCR reads in MiXCR, keeping a single row per CDR3 protein. The sample lists roughly 700,000 distinct CDR3 sequences, approximately 15% occurring once. V was cut by 1 base and J by 12 bases, with 10 bases left in between. CDR3 length: 12 amino acids. Per germline, CDR1 LGHNA and CDR2 YNFKEQ. The origin of this receptor is a man aged 45-65 years who received an inactivated influenza vaccine. The chain uses TRBV4-2 and TRBJ2-1; a weak D match, TRBD1 (5 bases). Sequencing used PBMCs from blood, obtained approximately 15 days before vaccination. CDR3 loop: CASSQVGEGQFF. The CDR3 DNA is TGTGCCAGCAGCCAAGTAGGGGAAGGGCAGTTCTTC.